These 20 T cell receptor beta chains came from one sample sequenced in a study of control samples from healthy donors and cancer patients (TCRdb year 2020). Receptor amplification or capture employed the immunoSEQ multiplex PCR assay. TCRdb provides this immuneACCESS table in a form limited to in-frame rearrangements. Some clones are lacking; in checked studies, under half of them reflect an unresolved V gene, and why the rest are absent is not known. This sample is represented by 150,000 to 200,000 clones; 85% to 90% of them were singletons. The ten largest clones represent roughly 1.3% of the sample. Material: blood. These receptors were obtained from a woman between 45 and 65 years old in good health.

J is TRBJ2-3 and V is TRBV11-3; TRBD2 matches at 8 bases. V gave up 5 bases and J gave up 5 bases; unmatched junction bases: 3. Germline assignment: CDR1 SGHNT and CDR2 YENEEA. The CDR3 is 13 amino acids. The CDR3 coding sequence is TGTGCCAGCAGCGCCCGGGAGGGAGATACGCAGTATTTT. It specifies CASSAREGDTQYF.

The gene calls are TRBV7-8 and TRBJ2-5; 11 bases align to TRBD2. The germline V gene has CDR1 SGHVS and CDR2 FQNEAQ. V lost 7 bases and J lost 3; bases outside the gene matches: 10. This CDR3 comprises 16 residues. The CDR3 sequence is CASIPTGTSGEETQYF. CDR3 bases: TGTGCCAGCATCCCCACCGGGACTAGCGGCGAAGAGACCCAGTACTTC.

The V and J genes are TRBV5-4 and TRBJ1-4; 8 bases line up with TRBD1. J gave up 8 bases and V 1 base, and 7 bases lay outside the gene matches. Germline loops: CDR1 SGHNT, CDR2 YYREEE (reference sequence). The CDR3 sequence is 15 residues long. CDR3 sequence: CASSLSAGGNEKLFF. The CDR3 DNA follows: TGTGCCAGCAGCTTGTCCGCAGGGGGCAACGAAAAACTGTTTTTT.

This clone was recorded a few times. CDR3 bases: TGTGCCAGCTCACCACCAGGTTCGGGGCCGGAGTGGGGCTACACCTTC. Its translation is CASSPPGSGPEWGYTF. J is TRBJ1-2 and V is TRBV18; possible D gene TRBD1, 5 bases. V was shortened by 0 bases and J by 8 bases, with 19 bases between the two germline ends. CDR1 is KGHSH and CDR2 is LQKENI in the germline V gene. This CDR3 has 16 amino acids.

For the CDR3, the DNA is TGTGCCAGCAGCTTAGCGAAACCGTCCTACGAGCAGTACTTC. Translated: CASSLAKPSYEQYF. V is TRBV7-2 and J is TRBJ2-7; no clear D. CDR1 is SGHTA and CDR2 is FQGNSA in the germline V gene. This CDR3 region has 14 residues. V was shortened by 0 bases and J by 1 base, with 7 bases between the two germline ends.

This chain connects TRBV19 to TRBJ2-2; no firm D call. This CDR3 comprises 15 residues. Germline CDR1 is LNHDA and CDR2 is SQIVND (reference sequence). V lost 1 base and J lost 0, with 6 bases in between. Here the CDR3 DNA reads TGTGCCAGTAGTATAGCAACGGCGAACACCGGGGAGCTGTTTTTT. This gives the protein CASSIATANTGELFF.

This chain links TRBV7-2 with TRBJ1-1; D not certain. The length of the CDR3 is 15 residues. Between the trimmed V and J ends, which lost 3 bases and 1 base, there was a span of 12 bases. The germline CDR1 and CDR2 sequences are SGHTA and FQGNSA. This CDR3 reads CASSFSLGSNTEAFF. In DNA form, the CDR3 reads TGTGCCAGCAGCTTTAGTCTTGGCTCGAACACTGAAGCTTTCTTT.

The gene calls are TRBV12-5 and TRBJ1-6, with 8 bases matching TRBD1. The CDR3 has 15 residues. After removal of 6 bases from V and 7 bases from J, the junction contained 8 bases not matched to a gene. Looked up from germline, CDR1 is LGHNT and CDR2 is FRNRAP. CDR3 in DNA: TGTGCTAGTGGGTCCAGGGGGCCCTGGAATTCACCCCTCCACTTT. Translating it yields CASGSRGPWNSPLHF. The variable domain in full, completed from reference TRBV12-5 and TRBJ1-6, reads DARVTQTPRHKVTEMGQEVTMRCQPILGHNTVFWYRQTMMQGLELLAYFRNRAPLDDSGMPKDRFSAEMPDATLATLKIQPSEPRDSAVYFCASGSRGPWNSPLHFGNGTRLTVT.

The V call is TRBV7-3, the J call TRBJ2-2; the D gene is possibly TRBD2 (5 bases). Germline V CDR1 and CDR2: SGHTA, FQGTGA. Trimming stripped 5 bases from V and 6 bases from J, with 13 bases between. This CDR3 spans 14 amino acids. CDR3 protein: CASSIGDGSGELFF. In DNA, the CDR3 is TGTGCCAGCAGCATCGGGGATGGCTCCGGGGAGCTGTTTTTT. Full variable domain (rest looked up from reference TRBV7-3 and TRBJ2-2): GAGVSQTPSNKVTEKGKYVELRCDPISGHTALYWYRQSLGQGPEFLIYFQGTGAADDSGLPNDRFFAVRPEGSVSTLKIQRTERGDSAVYLCASSIGDGSGELFFGEGSRLTVL.

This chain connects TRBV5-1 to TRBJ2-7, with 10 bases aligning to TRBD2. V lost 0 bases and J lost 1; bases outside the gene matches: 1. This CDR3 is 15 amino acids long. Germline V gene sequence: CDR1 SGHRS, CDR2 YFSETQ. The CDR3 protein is CASSLALAGSYEQYF. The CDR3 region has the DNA TGCGCCAGCAGCTTGGCACTAGCGGGATCCTACGAGCAGTACTTC.

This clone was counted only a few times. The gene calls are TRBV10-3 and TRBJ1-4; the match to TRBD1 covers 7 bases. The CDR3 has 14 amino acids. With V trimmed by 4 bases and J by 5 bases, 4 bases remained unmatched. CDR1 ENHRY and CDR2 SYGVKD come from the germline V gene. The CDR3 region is CAISVTGENEKLFF. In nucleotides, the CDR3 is TGTGCCATCAGTGTTACAGGGGAGAATGAAAAACTGTTTTTT.

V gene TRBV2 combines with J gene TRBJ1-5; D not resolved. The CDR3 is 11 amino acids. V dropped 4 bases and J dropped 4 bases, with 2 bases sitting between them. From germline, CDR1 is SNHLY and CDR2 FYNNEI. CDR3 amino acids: CASSVNQPQHF. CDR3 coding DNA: TGTGCCAGCAGTGTGAATCAGCCCCAGCATTTT.

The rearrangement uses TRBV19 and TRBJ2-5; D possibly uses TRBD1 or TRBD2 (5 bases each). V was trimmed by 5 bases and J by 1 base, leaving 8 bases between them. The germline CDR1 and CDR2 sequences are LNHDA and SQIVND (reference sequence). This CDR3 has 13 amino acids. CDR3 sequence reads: CASSSGPQETQYF. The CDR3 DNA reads TGTGCCAGTAGTTCGGGACCCCAAGAGACCCAGTACTTC. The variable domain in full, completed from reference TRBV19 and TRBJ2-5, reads DGGITQSPKYLFRKEGQNVTLSCEQNLNHDAMYWYRQDPGQGLRLIYYSQIVNDFQKGDIAEGYSVSREKKESFPLTVTSAQKNPTAFYLCASSSGPQETQYFGPGTRLLVL.

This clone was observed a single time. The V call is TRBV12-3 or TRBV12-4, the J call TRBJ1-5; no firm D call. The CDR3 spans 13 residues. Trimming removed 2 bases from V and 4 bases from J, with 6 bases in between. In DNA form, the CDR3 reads TGTGCCAGCAGTTTAACCCGGAATCAGCCCCAGCATTTT. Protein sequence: CASSLTRNQPQHF.

CDR3 nucleotides: TGCAGCGTCGATAATGTCTCTGGAAACACCATATATTTT. It is translated as CSVDNVSGNTIYF. This sequence joins TRBV29-1 and TRBJ1-3; D gene uncertain. The CDR3 extends over 13 amino acids. Germline V lookup: CDR1 SQVTM, CDR2 ANQGSEA. V was clipped by 6 bases and J by 0 bases, with 9 bases between them.

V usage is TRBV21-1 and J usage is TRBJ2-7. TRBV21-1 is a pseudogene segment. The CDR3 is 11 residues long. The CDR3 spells CASSKQEEQYF. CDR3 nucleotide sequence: TGTGCCAGCAGCAAACAGGAGGAGCAGTACTTC.

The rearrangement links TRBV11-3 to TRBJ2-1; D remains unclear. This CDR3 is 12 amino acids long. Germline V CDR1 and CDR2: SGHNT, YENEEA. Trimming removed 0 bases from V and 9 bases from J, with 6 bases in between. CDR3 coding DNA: TGTGCCAGCAGCTTAGATGGGCGTGAGCAGTTCTTC. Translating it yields CASSLDGREQFF. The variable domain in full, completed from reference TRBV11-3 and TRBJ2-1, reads EAGVVQSPRYKIIEKKQPVAFWCNPISGHNTLYWYLQNLGQGPELLIRYENEEAVDDSQLPKDRFSAERLKGVDSTLKIQPAELGDSAVYLCASSLDGREQFFGPGTRLTVL.

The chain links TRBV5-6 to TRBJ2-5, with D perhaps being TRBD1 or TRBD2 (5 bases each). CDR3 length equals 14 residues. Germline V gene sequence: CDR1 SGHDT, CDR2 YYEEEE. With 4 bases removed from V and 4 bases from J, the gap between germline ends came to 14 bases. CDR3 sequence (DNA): TGTGCCAGCAGCCCCCTCGGGGCGGGAGAGACCCAGTACTTC. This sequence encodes CASSPLGAGETQYF.

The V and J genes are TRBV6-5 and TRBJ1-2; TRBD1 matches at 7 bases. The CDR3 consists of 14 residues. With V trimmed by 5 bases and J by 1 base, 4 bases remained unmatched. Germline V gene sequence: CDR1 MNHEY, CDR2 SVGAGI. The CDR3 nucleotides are TGTGCCAGCAGTCGGGACAGAGATAACTATGGCTACACCTTC. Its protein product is CASSRDRDNYGYTF.

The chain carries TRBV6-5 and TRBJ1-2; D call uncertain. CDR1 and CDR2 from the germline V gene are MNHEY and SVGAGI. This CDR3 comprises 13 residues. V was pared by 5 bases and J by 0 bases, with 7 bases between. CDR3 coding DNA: TGTGCCAGCAGTCCCGGGGCTAACTATGGCTACACCTTC. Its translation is CASSPGANYGYTF.